A selection of T cell receptor beta chains follows, all from one sample in a study of cytomegalovirus exposure and HLA in healthy donors. Profiling relied on immunoSEQ multiplex PCR, and the TCRdb table lists in-frame clones only, not all of them. The sample gives 150,000 to 200,000 clones, around 75% of which show up once; roughly 8.2% is in the top ten. Material: PBMCs. The receptors shown here come from a woman in her 40s in good health and CMV-seropositive. The CDR3 runs from the conserved cysteine through the conserved F or W. The D gene is left open where the match is weak. Size is stated for part of the rows, as once, few or many counts, or as a class when the clone is expanded.

V: TRBV7-9; D: TRBD1; J: TRBJ2-7; size: few; CDR3: CSSSFHPDEGQGSREQYF; DNA: TGTTCCAGCAGCTTTCACCCGGATGAGGGACAGGGTTCGCGCGAGCAGTACTTC
V: TRBV18; D: TRBD1; J: TRBJ2-7; size: -; CDR3: CASSPGQGEKQYF; DNA: TGTGCCAGCTCACCGGGACAGGGAGAGAAGCAGTACTTC
V: TRBV14; D: -; J: TRBJ1-4; size: -; CDR3: CASSPGLNEKLFF; DNA: TGTGCCAGCAGTCCCGGACTTAATGAAAAACTGTTTTTT
V: TRBV18; D: -; J: TRBJ1-2; size: -; CDR3: CASSPGSDYGYTF; DNA: TGTGCCAGCTCACCAGGCTCTGACTATGGCTACACCTTC
V: TRBV14; D: TRBD1; J: TRBJ1-4; size: once; CDR3: CASSLRGTGVEKLFF; DNA: TGTGCCAGCAGCCTACGGGGGACAGGGGTTGAAAAACTGTTTTTT
V: TRBV7-8; D: -; J: TRBJ1-1; size: -; CDR3: CASSAQGTRGAFF; DNA: TGTGCCAGCAGCGCACAGGGCACCCGTGGGGCTTTCTTT
V: TRBV28; D: -; J: TRBJ2-7; size: -; CDR3: CASRTDLREQYF; DNA: TGTGCCAGCAGGACAGACCTACGAGAGCAGTACTTC
V: TRBV28; D: TRBD1; J: TRBJ1-2; size: -; CDR3: CASSWSRQGADTF; DNA: TGTGCCAGCAGTTGGTCCCGACAGGGGGCTGACACCTTC
V: TRBV7-2; D: -; J: TRBJ2-3; size: -; CDR3: CASSLVPGSGDTQYF; DNA: TGTGCCAGCAGCTTAGTACCGGGTAGTGGGGATACGCAGTATTTT
V: TRBV10-3; D: -; J: TRBJ1-3; size: -; CDR3: CAITEGPSSGNTIYF; DNA: TGTGCCATCACAGAGGGCCCGAGCTCTGGAAACACCATATATTTT
V: TRBV11-2; D: TRBD1; J: TRBJ1-2; size: -; CDR3: CASSLDRRYYGYTF; DNA: TGTGCCAGCAGCTTGGACAGGCGATACTATGGCTACACCTTC
V: TRBV9; D: -; J: TRBJ2-5; size: -; CDR3: CASSVDGRAKETQYF; DNA: TGTGCCAGCAGCGTAGACGGGAGAGCGAAAGAGACCCAGTACTTC
V: TRBV10-3; D: TRBD1; J: TRBJ2-2; size: -; CDR3: CAISDPTGAGELFF; DNA: TGTGCCATCAGTGACCCTACAGGGGCCGGGGAGCTGTTTTTT
V: TRBV6-1; D: TRBD1; J: TRBJ1-4; size: -; CDR3: CASSEPHRGGSEKLFF; DNA: TGTGCCAGCAGTGAACCCCACAGGGGAGGAAGTGAAAAACTGTTTTTT
V: TRBV27; D: TRBD2; J: TRBJ2-7; size: -; CDR3: CASSSSGRASYEQYF; DNA: TGTGCCAGCAGCTCTAGCGGGAGGGCCAGCTACGAGCAGTACTTC
V: TRBV5-4; D: -; J: TRBJ2-1; size: -; CDR3: CASSYAPGNEQFF; DNA: TGTGCCAGCAGCTATGCCCCGGGGAATGAGCAGTTCTTC
V: TRBV4-3; D: TRBD2; J: TRBJ2-1; size: -; CDR3: CASSLGTSGSNEQFF; DNA: TGCGCCAGCAGCCTCGGGACTAGCGGGAGCAATGAGCAGTTCTTC
V: TRBV27; D: -; J: TRBJ2-4; size: -; CDR3: CASSFISGLAKNIQYF; DNA: TGTGCCAGCAGTTTCATATCTGGACTAGCCAAAAACATTCAGTACTTC